This TCR beta chain stems from a study of T cell responses to AZD1222 COVID-19 vaccine. Per germline, CDR1 SEHNR and CDR2 FQNEAQ (reference sequence). Between the trimmed V and J ends, which lost 5 bases and 2 bases, there was a span of 9 bases. The CDR3 totals 13 residues. TCRdb keeps only in-frame clones here, not all; method: immunoSEQ multiplex PCR. The data hold 80,000 or so clones, with roughly 90% observed a single time. This clone showed up just once. The source was peripheral blood, collected 28 days after the second AZD1222 dose. V usage is TRBV7-9 and J usage is TRBJ1-2; D perhaps matches TRBD1 (6 bases). The source of this sequence is an adult who received the AZD1222 COVID-19 vaccine. The CDR3 loop reads CASSPTGNYGYTF. Here the CDR3 DNA reads TGTGCCAGCAGCCCGACAGGCAACTATGGCTACACCTTC.